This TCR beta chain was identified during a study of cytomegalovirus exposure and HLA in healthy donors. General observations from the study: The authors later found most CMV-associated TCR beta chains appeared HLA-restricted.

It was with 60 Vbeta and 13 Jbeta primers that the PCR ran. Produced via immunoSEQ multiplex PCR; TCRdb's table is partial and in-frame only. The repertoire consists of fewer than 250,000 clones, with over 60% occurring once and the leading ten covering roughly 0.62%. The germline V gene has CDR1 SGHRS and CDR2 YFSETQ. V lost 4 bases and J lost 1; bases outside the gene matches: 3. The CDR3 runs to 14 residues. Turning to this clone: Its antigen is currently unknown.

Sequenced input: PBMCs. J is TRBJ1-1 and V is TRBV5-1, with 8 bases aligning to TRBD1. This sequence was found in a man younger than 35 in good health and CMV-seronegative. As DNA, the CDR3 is TGCGCCAGCAGCCCTGGGACAGGGAACACTGAAGCTTTCTTT. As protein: CASSPGTGNTEAFF. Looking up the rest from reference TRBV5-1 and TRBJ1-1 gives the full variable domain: KAGVTQTPRYLIKTRGQQVTLSCSPISGHRSVSWYQQTPGQGLQFLFEYFSETQRNKGNFPGRFSGRQFSNSRSEMNVSTLELGDSALYLCASSPGTGNTEAFFGQGTRLTVV.